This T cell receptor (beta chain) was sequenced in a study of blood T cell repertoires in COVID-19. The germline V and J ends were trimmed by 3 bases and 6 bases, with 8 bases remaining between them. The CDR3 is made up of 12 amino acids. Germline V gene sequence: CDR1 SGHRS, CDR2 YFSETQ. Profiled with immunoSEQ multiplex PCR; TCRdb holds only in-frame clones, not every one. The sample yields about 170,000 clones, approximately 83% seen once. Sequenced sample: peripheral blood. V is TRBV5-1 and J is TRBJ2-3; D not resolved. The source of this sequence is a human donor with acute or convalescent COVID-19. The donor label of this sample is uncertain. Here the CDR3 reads CASSSPLDTQYF. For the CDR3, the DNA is TGCGCCAGCAGCTCCCCATTGGATACGCAGTATTTT.